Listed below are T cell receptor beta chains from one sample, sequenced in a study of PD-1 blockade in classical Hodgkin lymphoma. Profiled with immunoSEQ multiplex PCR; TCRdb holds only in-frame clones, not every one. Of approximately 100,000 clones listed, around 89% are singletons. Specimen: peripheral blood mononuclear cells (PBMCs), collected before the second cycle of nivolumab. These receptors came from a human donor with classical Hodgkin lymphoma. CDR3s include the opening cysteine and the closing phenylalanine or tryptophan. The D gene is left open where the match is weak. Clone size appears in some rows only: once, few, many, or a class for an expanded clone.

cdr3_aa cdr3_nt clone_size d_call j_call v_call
CASSISGGSGANVLTF TGTGCCAGCAGCATCTCCGGGGGCTCTGGGGCCAACGTCCTGACTTTC few - TRBJ2-6 TRBV7-3
CASSTTGLAGGREQFF TGTGCCAGCAGCACTACGGGACTAGCGGGGGGTAGGGAGCAGTTCTTC - TRBD2 TRBJ2-1 TRBV7-2
CASSLYGGDTGELFF TGTGCCAGCAGCTTATATGGCGGGGACACCGGGGAGCTGTTTTTT - - TRBJ2-2 TRBV7-3
CASSPERAFAEAFF TGTGCCAGCAGCCCCGAGCGGGCATTCGCTGAAGCTTTCTTT - - TRBJ1-1 TRBV5-6
CATRNSGGAHEQFF TGTGCCACCAGGAATAGCGGGGGGGCTCATGAGCAGTTCTTC - TRBD2 TRBJ2-1 TRBV15
CASSFRDLSYEQYF TGTGCCAGTAGTTTCCGGGACCTATCCTACGAGCAGTACTTC - - TRBJ2-7 TRBV19
CASSQELTRGNTIYF TGCGCCAGCAGCCAAGAGCTCACCCGGGGAAACACCATATATTTT - - TRBJ1-3 TRBV4-1
CASSLGGSVAYNEQFF TGTGCCAGCAGCTTAGGGGGGAGCGTTGCCTACAATGAGCAGTTCTTC many - TRBJ2-1 TRBV7-6
CASSPAEGANYGYTF TGTGCCAGCAGCCCCGCCGAGGGGGCGAACTATGGCTACACCTTC - TRBD1 TRBJ1-2 TRBV5-5
CASSLLRTVPVEKLFF TGTGCCAGCAGCTTATTGAGGACGGTCCCTGTTGAAAAACTGTTTTTT - - TRBJ1-4 TRBV7-8
CASSPQTGSPLHF TGCGCCAGCAGCCCCCAGACCGGGTCACCCCTCCACTTT - - TRBJ1-6 TRBV4-3
CASSVLRGMNTEAFF TGTGCCAGCAGTGTACTCAGGGGGATGAACACTGAAGCTTTCTTT - TRBD1 TRBJ1-1 TRBV6-1
CASSDPGTSRGEKLFF TGTGCCAGCAGTGACCCTGGGACCTCGAGGGGTGAAAAACTGTTTTTT - - TRBJ1-4 TRBV2
CASSLGQGNQPQHF TGTGCCAGCAGCTTAGGGCAGGGTAATCAGCCCCAGCATTTT - - TRBJ1-5 TRBV7-2
CASSPDRGNGYTF TGTGCCAGCAGCCCCGACAGGGGGAATGGCTACACCTTC once TRBD1 TRBJ1-2 TRBV28
CASRFGTEEGQFF TGTGCCAGCAGATTCGGGACGGAGGAGGGGCAGTTCTTC - - TRBJ2-1 TRBV27
CASSNPDRQETQYF TGTGCCAGCAGCAACCCGGACAGACAAGAGACCCAGTACTTC - - TRBJ2-5 TRBV7-9
CASSQVTSVNEQFF TGCGCCAGCAGCCAAGTTACTAGCGTCAATGAGCAGTTCTTC - TRBD2 TRBJ2-1 TRBV4-3
CASSVQGQGTSGNTIYF TGTGCCAGCAGCGTCCAGGGACAGGGGACCTCTGGAAACACCATATATTTT - TRBD1 TRBJ1-3 TRBV9
CASSIMASGEQYF TGTGCCAGTAGTATTATGGCTAGCGGCGAGCAGTACTTC - TRBD2 TRBJ2-7 TRBV19
CASSQDPVTTGELFF TGTGCCAGCAGCCAAGATCCCGTAACCACCGGGGAGCTGTTTTTT - - TRBJ2-2 TRBV4-2
CASSEIGPLGPQHF TGTGCCAGCAGTGAAATCGGCCCCCTGGGGCCCCAGCATTTT - - TRBJ1-5 TRBV6-1
CASRDLRWLDKGYTF TGTGCCAGCAGGGACCTTCGCTGGTTAGATAAAGGCTACACCTTC - - TRBJ1-2 TRBV6-1
CASSHPGVEGKFYSNQPQHF TGTGCCAGCAGTCATCCCGGCGTGGAAGGAAAATTTTATAGCAATCAGCCCCAGCATTTT - - TRBJ1-5 TRBV7-4
CASSVGAGELFF TGTGCCAGCAGTGTGGGGGCCGGGGAGCTGTTTTTT - - TRBJ2-2 TRBV28
CASSLNPNEKLFF TGTGCCAGCAGCTTAAACCCAAATGAAAAACTGTTTTTT - - TRBJ1-4 TRBV7-9
CASRGLAGPQETQYF TGTGCCAGCAGAGGGCTAGCGGGGCCCCAAGAGACCCAGTACTTC - TRBD2 TRBJ2-5 TRBV7-9
CASRVGFRGRTGELFF TGCGCCAGCAGGGTTGGTTTCAGGGGAAGGACCGGGGAGCTGTTTTTT - - TRBJ2-2 TRBV5-1
CASSFFHSTDTQYF TGTGCCAGCAGCTTCTTCCATAGCACAGATACGCAGTATTTT - - TRBJ2-3 TRBV7-3